Below are 11 T cell receptor beta chains sequenced from a single sample in a study of blood T cell repertoires in COVID-19. The data were produced by immunoSEQ multiplex PCR, yet TCRdb's version contains in-frame clones alone and is incomplete. The sample has approximately 230,000 clones; roughly 80% are singletons. Sequenced input: peripheral blood. These TCRs come from a man older than 75 with acute or convalescent COVID-19.

The chain uses TRBV14 and TRBJ2-5; 7 bases line up with TRBD2. The CDR3 covers 16 residues. V lost 0 bases to trimming and J lost 5 bases; unmatched junction nucleotides: 9. CDR1 and CDR2 (germline): SGHDN, FVKESK. The CDR3 DNA sequence: TGTGCCAGCAGCCAAGATTGGGTTCGAGCGGGGGAGACCCAGTACTTC. This codes for CASSQDWVRAGETQYF.

The chain links TRBV18 to TRBJ1-1, with a weak D call TRBD1 (6 bases). V gave up 2 bases and J gave up 3 bases, with 10 bases separating them. CDR3 length: 14 residues. Germline values: CDR1 KGHSH, CDR2 LQKENI. The CDR3 DNA sequence: TGTGCCAGCTCACCATACAGGGAGCACACTGAAGCTTTCTTT. Amino acids: CASSPYREHTEAFF.

The chain employs TRBV5-1 and TRBJ2-1; TRBD1 matches at 9 bases. This CDR3 has 16 amino acids. With V trimmed by 0 bases and J by 5 bases, 6 bases remained unmatched. In germline, CDR1 is SGHRS, CDR2 YFSETQ. This CDR3 is CASSLAPDRGDNEQFF. The CDR3 DNA reads as TGCGCCAGCAGCTTGGCCCCCGACAGGGGGGACAATGAGCAGTTCTTC.

This chain links TRBV5-1 with TRBJ2-1; 7 bases agree with TRBD2. The CDR3 covers 15 residues. Germline assignment: CDR1 SGHRS and CDR2 YFSETQ. V shed 0 bases and J 4 bases; nucleotides not matched to a gene: 4. This CDR3 reads CASSLVGSGYNEQFF. DNA for the CDR3: TGCGCCAGCAGCTTGGTGGGTAGCGGGTACAATGAGCAGTTCTTC.

This clone was counted a few times. This chain connects TRBV19 to TRBJ1-1; 10 bases are a match to TRBD1. This CDR3 is built from 15 residues. The germline V gene encodes CDR1 LNHDA and CDR2 SQIVND (reference sequence). The V and J ends lost 1 base and 11 bases, in that order; junction bases with no gene match: 10. The CDR3 protein is CASSIVDRGLEVAFF. CDR3 nucleotide sequence: TGTGCCAGTAGTATAGTCGACAGGGGGCTAGAGGTCGCTTTCTTT.

This chain uses TRBV20-1 with TRBJ2-3; D may be TRBD1 (6 bases). Germline V gene data show CDR1 as DFQATT and CDR2 as SNEGSKA (reference sequence). CDR3 length: 14 amino acids. V shed 3 bases and J shed 0 bases, with 10 bases lying between them. The CDR3 protein is CSASKGESTDTQYF. The CDR3 DNA sequence: TGCAGTGCTAGTAAGGGGGAGAGCACAGATACGCAGTATTTT.

The chain uses TRBV28 and TRBJ2-7, with TRBD2 identical over 7 bases. The V gene's germline CDR1 is MDHEN and CDR2 SYDVKM. This CDR3 is built from 15 residues. Trimming cost V 5 bases and J 4 bases; bases outside gene matches: 11. The CDR3 DNA is TGTGCCAGCAGTCAACCCGGGACTACAATTTACGAGCAGTACTTC. This encodes CASSQPGTTIYEQYF. Based on the CDR3 plus reference TRBV28 and TRBJ2-7, the full variable domain is DVKVTQSSRYLVKRTGEKVFLECVQDMDHENMFWYRQDPGLGLRLIYFSYDVKMKEKGDIPEGYSVSREKKERFSLILESASTNQTSMYLCASSQPGTTIYEQYFGPGTRLTVT.

The CDR3, as DNA: TGTGCCAGCAGTTTAGGGTATATCAGGGTTCCCTCTGGGGCCAACGTCCTGACTTTC. Translated: CASSLGYIRVPSGANVLTF. The chain links TRBV27 to TRBJ2-6, with a possible D match to TRBD1 (5 bases). V lost 2 bases and J 0 bases, leaving 17 bases between the germline ends. The CDR3 is made up of 19 amino acids. Germline CDR1 is MNHEY and CDR2 is SMNVEV (reference sequence).

The genes are TRBV18 and TRBJ2-2; D uncertain. V was cut by 5 bases and J by 3 bases, with 4 bases left in between. The CDR3 length is 12 residues. Germline V gene sequence: CDR1 KGHSH, CDR2 LQKENI. DNA of the CDR3: TGTGCCAGCTCATCATACACCGGGGAGCTGTTTTTT. Residues: CASSSYTGELFF.

In its sample, this clone was seen a few times. This chain joins TRBV19 and TRBJ1-4; TRBD1 agrees at 9 bases. CDR3 length equals 16 residues. With V trimmed by 6 bases and J by 0 bases, 5 bases remained unmatched. Germline values: CDR1 LNHDA, CDR2 SQIVND (reference sequence). CDR3 DNA sequence: TGTGCCAGTAGCGACCACAGGGGGCCAACTAATGAAAAACTGTTTTTT. Translating gives CASSDHRGPTNEKLFF.

The chain is built from TRBV2 and TRBJ1-6, with 8 positions matching TRBD1. The V gene end was trimmed by 6 bases and the J gene end by 11 bases; junction bases not matched to a gene: 6. Germline CDR1 and CDR2: SNHLY and FYNNEI. There are 13 residues in the CDR3. The CDR3 nucleotides read TGTGCCAGCAGACAGGGGGTAGGGGCACCCCTCCACTTT. This sequence encodes CASRQGVGAPLHF. Based on the CDR3 plus reference TRBV2 and TRBJ1-6, the full variable domain is EPEVTQTPSHQVTQMGQEVILRCVPISNHLYFYWYRQILGQKVEFLVSFYNNEISEKSEIFDDQFSVERPDGSNFTLKIRSTKLEDSAMYFCASRQGVGAPLHFGNGTRLTVT.